The TCR beta chain described here comes from a study of T cells in Graves' hyperthyroidism and ophthalmopathy. CDR1 is SSHAT, CDR2 FNYEAQ, per germline (reference sequence). CDR3 length: 15 amino acids. The ends were cut back, 4 bases at V and 1 base at J, with 11 bases in the middle. TCR beta CDR3 regions were amplified from RNA. HTBI primers were used for first-round RT-PCR of the TCR CDR3. TCRdb re-called the multiplex PCR reads with MiXCR, one entry per CDR3 protein. The data contain a few hundred thousand distinct CDR3 sequences, 40% to 55% of them singletons. Absent ophthalmopathy progression within 18 months defined stable Graves' hyperthyroidism. Newly diagnosed hyperthyroidism patients aged 18 to 65 years had disease lasting under 2 months.

The TCR originated in a young woman with Graves' hyperthyroidism. The chain has TRBV7-7 and TRBJ2-1; D possibly corresponds to TRBD1 (6 bases). Input material: peripheral blood or thyroid tissue (not recorded which). This CDR3 is CASSYTGNSYNEQFF. The CDR3 bases are TGTGCCAGCAGCTATACAGGGAATTCCTACAATGAGCAGTTCTTC.